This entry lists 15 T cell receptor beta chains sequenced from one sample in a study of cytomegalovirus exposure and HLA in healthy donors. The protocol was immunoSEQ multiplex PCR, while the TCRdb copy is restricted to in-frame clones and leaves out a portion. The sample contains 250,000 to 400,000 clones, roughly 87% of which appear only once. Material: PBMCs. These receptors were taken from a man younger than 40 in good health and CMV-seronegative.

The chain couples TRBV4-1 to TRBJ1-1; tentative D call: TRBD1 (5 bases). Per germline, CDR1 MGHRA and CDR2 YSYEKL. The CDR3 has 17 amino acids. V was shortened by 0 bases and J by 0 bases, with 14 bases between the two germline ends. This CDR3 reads CASSQDGPGMMNTEAFF. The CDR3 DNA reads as TGCGCCAGCAGCCAAGATGGGCCAGGGATGATGAACACTGAAGCTTTCTTT.

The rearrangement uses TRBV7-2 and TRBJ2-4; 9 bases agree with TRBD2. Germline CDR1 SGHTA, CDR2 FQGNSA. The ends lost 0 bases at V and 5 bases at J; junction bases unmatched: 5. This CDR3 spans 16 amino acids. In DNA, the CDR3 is TGTGCCAGCAGCTTAGCGTTTAGCGGGGGAGAAAACATTCAGTACTTC. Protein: CASSLAFSGGENIQYF.

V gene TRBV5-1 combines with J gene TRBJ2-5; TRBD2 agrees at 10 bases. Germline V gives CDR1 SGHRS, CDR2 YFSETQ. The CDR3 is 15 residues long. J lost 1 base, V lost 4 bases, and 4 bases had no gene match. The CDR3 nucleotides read TGCGCCAGCAGCGTCAGCGGGGGGGTCCAAGAGACCCAGTACTTC. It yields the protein CASSVSGGVQETQYF. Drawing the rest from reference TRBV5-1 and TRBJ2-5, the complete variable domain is KAGVTQTPRYLIKTRGQQVTLSCSPISGHRSVSWYQQTPGQGLQFLFEYFSETQRNKGNFPGRFSGRQFSNSRSEMNVSTLELGDSALYLCASSVSGGVQETQYFGPGTRLLVL.

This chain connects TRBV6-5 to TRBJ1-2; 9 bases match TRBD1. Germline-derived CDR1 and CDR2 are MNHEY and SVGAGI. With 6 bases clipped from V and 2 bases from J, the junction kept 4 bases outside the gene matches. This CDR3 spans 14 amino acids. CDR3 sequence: CASSRDRVNYGYTF. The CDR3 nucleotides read TGTGCCAGCAGCCGGGACAGGGTGAACTATGGCTACACCTTC.

As DNA, the CDR3 is TGTGCCAGCAGTTACTCCGGGGGAGGGGAGCTGTTTTTT. Amino acids: CASSYSGGGELFF. The rearrangement links TRBV6-6 to TRBJ2-2; D is possibly TRBD2 (6 bases). There are 13 residues in the CDR3. The germline V gene has CDR1 MNHNY and CDR2 SVGAGI (reference sequence). The V end lost 0 bases, the J end lost 8 bases, and 7 bases lay between the germline ends.

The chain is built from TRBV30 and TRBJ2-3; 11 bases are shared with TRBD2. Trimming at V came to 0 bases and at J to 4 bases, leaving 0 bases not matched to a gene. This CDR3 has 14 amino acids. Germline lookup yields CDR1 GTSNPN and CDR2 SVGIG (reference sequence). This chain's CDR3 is CAWSVSGGADTQYF. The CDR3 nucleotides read TGTGCCTGGAGTGTTAGCGGGGGGGCAGATACGCAGTATTTT.

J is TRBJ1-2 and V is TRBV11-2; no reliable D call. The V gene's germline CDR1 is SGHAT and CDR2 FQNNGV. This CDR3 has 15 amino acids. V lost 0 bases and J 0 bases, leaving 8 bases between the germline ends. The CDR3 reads CASSLESGPNYGYTF. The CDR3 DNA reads TGTGCCAGCAGCTTAGAGTCAGGCCCTAACTATGGCTACACCTTC.

CDR3 amino acids: CASSVQGNSGNTIYF. The DNA for the CDR3 is TGTGCCAGCAGTGTACAGGGGAACTCTGGAAACACCATATATTTT. V gene TRBV6-1 combines with J gene TRBJ1-3; 7 positions match TRBD1. Germline CDR1 and CDR2: MNHNS and SASEGT. Trimming took 4 bases from V and 0 from J; bases not matched to a gene: 3. The CDR3 runs to 15 residues.

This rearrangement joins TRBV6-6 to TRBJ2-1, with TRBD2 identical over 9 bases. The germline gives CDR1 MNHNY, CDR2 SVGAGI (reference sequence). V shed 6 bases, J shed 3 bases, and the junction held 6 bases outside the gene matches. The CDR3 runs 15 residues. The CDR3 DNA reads TGTGCCAGCAGCCTTGAAGCGGGGGGCTACAATGAGCAGTTCTTC. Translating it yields CASSLEAGGYNEQFF.

The CDR3 DNA sequence: TGTGCCAGCCGGGACAGGGATTTTAATGAGCAGTTCTTC. Protein: CASRDRDFNEQFF. The genes are TRBV2 and TRBJ2-1; TRBD1 matches 9 bases. The CDR3 covers 13 residues. Per the germline V gene, CDR1 is SNHLY and CDR2 is FYNNEI. J gave up 7 bases and V 8 bases, and 6 bases lay outside the gene matches.

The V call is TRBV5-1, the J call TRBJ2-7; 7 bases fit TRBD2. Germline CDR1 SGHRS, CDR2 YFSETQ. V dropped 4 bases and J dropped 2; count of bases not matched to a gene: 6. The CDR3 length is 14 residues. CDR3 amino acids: CASSPSGTAYEQYF. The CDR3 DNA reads TGCGCCAGCAGCCCAAGCGGGACGGCCTACGAGCAGTACTTC.

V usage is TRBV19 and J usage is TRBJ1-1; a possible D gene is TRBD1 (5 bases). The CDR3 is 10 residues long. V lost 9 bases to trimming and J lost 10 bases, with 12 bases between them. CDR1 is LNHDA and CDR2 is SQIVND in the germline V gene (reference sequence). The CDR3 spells CASPGQRAFF. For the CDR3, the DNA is TGTGCCAGCCCAGGGCAAAGAGCTTTCTTT.

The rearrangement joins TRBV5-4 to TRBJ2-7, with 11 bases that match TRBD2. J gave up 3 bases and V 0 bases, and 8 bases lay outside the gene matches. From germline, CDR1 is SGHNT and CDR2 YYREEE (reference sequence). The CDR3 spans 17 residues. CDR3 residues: CASSLVRASGGIYEQYF. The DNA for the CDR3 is TGTGCCAGCAGCTTGGTGCGAGCTAGCGGGGGGATCTACGAGCAGTACTTC.

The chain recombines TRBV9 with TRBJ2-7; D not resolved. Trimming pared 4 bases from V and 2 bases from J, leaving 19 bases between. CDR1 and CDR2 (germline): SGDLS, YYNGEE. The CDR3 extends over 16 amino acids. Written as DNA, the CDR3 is TGTGCCAGCAGCTATTCCGACGGAGCATTCACCTACGAGCAGTACTTC. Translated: CASSYSDGAFTYEQYF. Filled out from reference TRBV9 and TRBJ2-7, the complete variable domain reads DSGVTQTPKHLITATGQRVTLRCSPRSGDLSVYWYQQSLDQGLQFLIQYYNGEERAKGNILERFSAQQFPDLHSELNLSSLELGDSALYFCASSYSDGAFTYEQYFGPGTRLTVT.

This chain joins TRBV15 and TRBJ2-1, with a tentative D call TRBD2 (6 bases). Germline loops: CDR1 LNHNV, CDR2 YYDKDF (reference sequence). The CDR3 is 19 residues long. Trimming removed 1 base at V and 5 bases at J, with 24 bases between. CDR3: CATSRGEGGGVRPNNEQFF. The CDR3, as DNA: TGTGCCACCAGCAGAGGGGAAGGAGGCGGGGTCAGACCAAACAATGAGCAGTTCTTC.